The clone carrying this TCR beta chain was seen repeatedly, ten times or more. The antigen remains undetermined. V was clipped by 0 bases and J by 8 bases; unmatched bases: 8. CDR3 size: 15 residues. Germline CDR1 is DFQATT and CDR2 is SNEGSKA (reference sequence). This specimen comes from a study of early T cells in non-severe SARS-CoV-2 infection. The overall study: Sequencing used unsorted whole-blood bulk RNA, so chains lack pairing.

Individual cDNA molecules each received unique molecular identifiers attached to them. TCRdb recomputed calls from the 5' RACE reads with MiXCR, one row per CDR3 protein. The sample records some 40,000 distinct CDR3 sequences, less than 6% being singletons. Study-wide findings and caveats: Matches to VDJdb favored anti-spike CD8 responses and missed private and CD4 specificities.

The specimen comprised whole blood, sampled at baseline. The origin of this receptor is an adult who was a healthcare worker with PCR-confirmed SARS-CoV-2 infection or an uninfected control (not recorded which). The rearrangement joins TRBV20-1 to TRBJ2-1; 9 bases match TRBD2. CDR3 region: CSARELSGGWDEQFF. CDR3 DNA: TGCAGTGCTAGAGAGCTTAGCGGGGGATGGGATGAGCAGTTCTTC.